This T cell receptor (beta chain) emerged from a study of cytomegalovirus exposure and HLA in healthy donors. PCR employed 60 Vbeta and 13 Jbeta primers. Here immunoSEQ multiplex PCR was the method, and the copy in TCRdb shows in-frame clones only, minus some. The repertoire holds over 150,000 clones, with roughly nine tenths as singletons. This clone was counted a few times. V lost 3 bases and J 5 bases, leaving 20 bases between the germline ends. The germline CDR1 and CDR2 sequences are SGHRS and YFSETQ. This CDR3 spans 17 amino acids. This chain joins TRBV5-1 and TRBJ1-4; perhaps TRBD1 as D (5 bases). The sample consisted of PBMCs. The clonotype was recovered from a woman aged 25-40 years in good health and CMV-seronegative. The DNA of the CDR3 is TGCGCCAGCAGCTCGAGCGGGATGTGGGGCCGGAATGAAAAACTGTTTTTT. This encodes CASSSSGMWGRNEKLFF.